The source of this T cell receptor beta chain is a study of T cell repertoires in cytomegalovirus infection. Study in general: Matching HLA type and CMV infection were both indicated by public TCR beta signatures.

Study observations and caveats: Summed frequency of public TCR beta families distinguished CMV carriers with the relevant HLA.

This CDR3 comprises 15 residues. Germline V lookup: CDR1 SGHAT, CDR2 FQNNGV. Trimming stripped 3 bases from V and 0 bases from J, with 9 bases between. Notes on this clonotype: Its antigen is unknown.

MiXCR, run by TCRdb on the reads, gives a single entry per CDR3 protein. The sample yields around 200,000 distinct CDR3 sequences, roughly 17% seen once. What was sequenced was CD8+ T cells from PBMCs. The chain joins TRBV11-2 to TRBJ2-1; perhaps TRBD1 as D (5 bases). The receptor's source is a human donor in good health (CMV status not recorded). Some clones in this sample may be carry-over from other donors' samples. CDR3 DNA sequence: TGTGCCAGCAGCTTTCCAGGGATCTCCTACAATGAGCAGTTCTTC. This encodes CASSFPGISYNEQFF.